The 21 T cell receptor beta chains in this list originate from one sample, sequenced in a study of T cells in Graves' hyperthyroidism and ophthalmopathy. Researchers took RNA transcripts and amplified the TCR beta CDR3 regions from them. A set of HTBI primers served as the primers for a first-round RT-PCR of the TCR CDR3. TCRdb re-called the multiplex PCR reads through MiXCR, storing one row per CDR3 protein. The repertoire holds 270,000 or so distinct CDR3 sequences, with 13% to 15% as singletons. The sample comprised blood. The receptor set was obtained from a woman between 45 and 60 years old with Graves' hyperthyroidism that later progressed to Graves' ophthalmopathy.

The sample holds a few counts of this clonotype. The chain couples TRBV18 to TRBJ1-4; D unclear. Looked up from germline, CDR1 is KGHSH and CDR2 is LQKENI. V was trimmed by 3 bases and J by 6 bases, leaving 23 bases between them. The CDR3 consists of 18 residues. The CDR3: CASSPPKRSSPADEKLFF. The CDR3 coding sequence is TGTGCCAGCTCACCCCCTAAGAGGTCCTCCCCGGCGGATGAAAAACTGTTTTTT. Supplemented by reference TRBV18 and TRBJ1-4, the full variable domain reads NAGVMQNPRHLVRRRGQEARLRCSPMKGHSHVYWYRQLPEEGLKFMVYLQKENIIDESGMPKERFSAEFPKEGPSILRIQQVVRGDSAAYFCASSPPKRSSPADEKLFFGSGTQLSVL.

This chain connects TRBV2 to TRBJ2-5, with TRBD2 matching 10 bases. V was pared by 5 bases and J by 7 bases, with 10 bases of the junction left unmatched. The CDR3 has 15 residues. CDR1 is SNHLY and CDR2 is FYNNEI in the germline V gene. The CDR3 reads CASSSSGRALGTQYF. The DNA for the CDR3 is TGTGCCAGCAGTTCCAGCGGGAGGGCCCTGGGGACCCAGTACTTC.

The V and J genes are TRBV20-1 and TRBJ2-5, with D uncertain. V gave up 3 bases and J gave up 1 base, with 6 bases separating them. CDR3 length: 12 amino acids. Per the germline V gene, CDR1 is DFQATT and CDR2 is SNEGSKA (reference sequence). The CDR3 sequence: CSASSGQETQYF. CDR3 nucleotide sequence: TGCAGTGCTAGTTCTGGCCAAGAGACCCAGTACTTC.

This clonotype was counted a few times. The chain joins TRBV6-5 to TRBJ2-5; D perhaps matches TRBD2 (6 bases). Germline V gene data show CDR1 as MNHEY and CDR2 as SVGAGI. V shed 0 bases and J shed 2 bases, with 13 bases lying between them. This CDR3 has 16 amino acids. In nucleotides, the CDR3 is TGTGCCAGCAGTTACTCAGGTTGGGCGGGACAAGAGACCCAGTACTTC. Translation: CASSYSGWAGQETQYF.

The sample holds a few counts of this clonotype. Because it lacks the conserved phenylalanine or tryptophan at the end, this CDR3 is likely a read error. V usage is TRBV5-4 and J usage is TRBJ2-7; D possibly corresponds to TRBD1 (6 bases). The CDR3 extends over 15 amino acids. Trimming left V 4 bases short and J 2 bases short, with 16 bases between. Germline V gives CDR1 SGHNT, CDR2 YYREEE (reference sequence). The CDR3 bases are TGTGCCAGCAGCGACCAATTGGGGGCTGCCTACGAGCAGTACCTC. This codes for CASSDQLGAAYEQYL.

The sample holds many counts of this clonotype. The gene calls are TRBV5-1 and TRBJ2-3, with 10 bases that match TRBD2. Germline lookup yields CDR1 SGHRS and CDR2 YFSETQ. Losses at the gene ends were 5 bases for V and 6 bases for J; bases not matched to a gene: 9. The CDR3 has 15 amino acids. Here the CDR3 DNA reads TGCGCCAGCAGGGTGGCTAGCGGGAGTGCGGATACGCAGTATTTT. Its translation: CASRVASGSADTQYF. Full variable domain (missing parts from reference TRBV5-1 and TRBJ2-3): KAGVTQTPRYLIKTRGQQVTLSCSPISGHRSVSWYQQTPGQGLQFLFEYFSETQRNKGNFPGRFSGRQFSNSRSEMNVSTLELGDSALYLCASRVASGSADTQYFGPGTRLTVL.

Ten or more counts support this clonotype. This sequence joins TRBV5-1 and TRBJ2-3; weak D call: TRBD1 (5 bases). This CDR3 is built from 14 residues. Deletions cut 1 base from V and 4 bases from J, with 10 bases between. CDR1 and CDR2 from the germline V gene are SGHRS and YFSETQ. CDR3 coding DNA: TGCGCCAGCAGCTTGCTGGGGCTTTCAGATACGCAGTATTTT. As protein: CASSLLGLSDTQYF.

The sample holds many counts of this clonotype. One junction end disagrees with the germline gene, perhaps due to a read error. The V gene is TRBV5-1, the J gene TRBJ2-1; no definite D call. The length of the CDR3 is 12 residues. Germline CDR1 is SGHRS and CDR2 is YFSETQ. For the CDR3, the DNA is TGCGCCAGCAGATTGCCCCCCGCTGAGCGGTTCTTC. Encoded protein: CASRLPPAERFF.

The chain couples TRBV9 to TRBJ2-1, with D uncertain. Per germline, CDR1 SGDLS and CDR2 YYNGEE. Between the trimmed V and J ends, which lost 0 bases and 3 bases, there was a span of 4 bases. This CDR3 is 13 amino acids long. The CDR3 nucleotides are TGTGCCAGCAGCGTAGCGAACTACAATGAGCAGTTCTTC. It specifies CASSVANYNEQFF.

This clonotype appeared many times. The chain uses TRBV28 and TRBJ2-4, with 12 bases lining up with TRBD2. The CDR3 is 17 residues long. Per germline, CDR1 MDHEN and CDR2 SYDVKM. Germline trimming cut 5 bases from V and 2 bases from J; bases unmatched to any gene: 7. CDR3 protein: CASSVRLAGVSKNIQYF. DNA of the CDR3: TGTGCCAGCAGTGTCAGACTAGCGGGAGTTTCCAAAAACATTCAGTACTTC.

This chain connects TRBV30 to TRBJ2-2, with 7 bases identical to TRBD2. In germline, CDR1 is GTSNPN, CDR2 SVGIG (reference sequence). The length of the CDR3 is 11 residues. Written as DNA, the CDR3 is TGTGCTAGCGGGCCAACCGGGGAGCTGTTTTTT. It codes for CASGPTGELFF.

This clonotype has a count of ten or more. J is TRBJ1-2 and V is TRBV5-1; D is undetermined. The V gene lost 0 bases and the J gene lost 3 bases, with 6 bases spanning the gap. The CDR3 has 13 amino acids. CDR1 and CDR2 (germline): SGHRS, YFSETQ. Here the CDR3 DNA reads TGCGCCAGCAGCTTGGACTGGGACTATGGCTACACCTTC. It codes for CASSLDWDYGYTF. Based on the CDR3 plus reference TRBV5-1 and TRBJ1-2, the full variable domain is KAGVTQTPRYLIKTRGQQVTLSCSPISGHRSVSWYQQTPGQGLQFLFEYFSETQRNKGNFPGRFSGRQFSNSRSEMNVSTLELGDSALYLCASSLDWDYGYTFGSGTRLTVV.

The chain employs TRBV2 and TRBJ2-7; D not certain. V lost 5 bases, J lost 6 bases, and 17 bases lay in between. The CDR3 runs to 14 residues. CDR1 SNHLY and CDR2 FYNNEI come from the germline V gene. The CDR3 coding sequence is TGTGCCAGCAGTAGTAGTAGGGTCCCGACCGAGCAGTACTTC. Amino acids: CASSSSRVPTEQYF.

This clonotype was picked up many times. This sequence joins TRBV30 and TRBJ1-2, with D unresolved. Trimming took off 2 bases at V and 2 bases at J, with 9 bases between the two ends. This CDR3 has 13 residues. The germline V gene encodes CDR1 GTSNPN and CDR2 SVGIG (reference sequence). The CDR3 region has the DNA TGTGCCTGGAGTAAGGCCCCAAACTATGGCTACACCTTC. Protein: CAWSKAPNYGYTF.

This clonotype was seen at least ten times. The chain recombines TRBV5-1 with TRBJ2-3; 8 nucleotides match TRBD2. Losses at the gene ends were 4 bases for V and 6 bases for J; bases not matched to a gene: 7. The CDR3 consists of 14 residues. Germline V lookup: CDR1 SGHRS, CDR2 YFSETQ. This chain's CDR3 is CASSAGLAVDTQYF. Written as DNA, the CDR3 is TGCGCCAGCAGCGCCGGACTAGCCGTGGATACGCAGTATTTT. The variable domain in full, with the rest retrieved from reference TRBV5-1 and TRBJ2-3, is KAGVTQTPRYLIKTRGQQVTLSCSPISGHRSVSWYQQTPGQGLQFLFEYFSETQRNKGNFPGRFSGRQFSNSRSEMNVSTLELGDSALYLCASSAGLAVDTQYFGPGTRLTVL.

The chain joins TRBV3-1 to TRBJ2-3; TRBD2 agrees at 10 bases. This CDR3 has 16 residues. The V gene end was trimmed by 0 bases and the J gene end by 4 bases; junction bases not matched to a gene: 4. CDR1 and CDR2 from the germline V gene are LGHDT and YNNKEL (reference sequence). The chain's CDR3 is CASSQEASGRSDTQYF. The CDR3 bases are TGTGCCAGCAGCCAAGAGGCTAGCGGGAGATCAGATACGCAGTATTTT.

The chain is built from TRBV18 and TRBJ2-3, with 8 bases identical to TRBD2. Germline lookup yields CDR1 KGHSH and CDR2 LQKENI. V gave up 1 base and J gave up 4 bases; unmatched junction bases: 4. This CDR3 region has 15 residues. CDR3 coding DNA: TGTGCCAGCTCACCACAAGCGGGAGTCGCAGATACGCAGTATTTT. Translating it yields CASSPQAGVADTQYF.

V gene TRBV18 combines with J gene TRBJ1-5; D remains unclear. Germline V gene data show CDR1 as KGHSH and CDR2 as LQKENI. Trimming removed 0 bases at V and 0 bases at J, with 6 bases between. The CDR3 is made up of 15 amino acids. The CDR3 bases are TGTGCCAGCTCACCACCGGCAATTAGCAATCAGCCCCAGCATTTT. It encodes CASSPPAISNQPQHF.

This clonotype was seen only once. This may stem from a read error, because a much larger clone lies one nucleotide away. The chain has TRBV6-2 or TRBV6-3 and TRBJ1-5; D gene uncertain. The CDR3 length is 13 residues. The germline V gene has CDR1 MNHEY and CDR2 SVGEGT. The CDR3 region has the DNA TGTGCCGGCAGCCCCGGGCCACCTGGGCCCCAGCATTTT. Protein sequence: CAGSPGPPGPQHF.

The chain uses TRBV4-1 and TRBJ2-5, with TRBD1 matching over 8 bases. The V segment lost 0 bases and the J segment 5 bases; nucleotides outside the gene matches: 2. In germline, CDR1 is MGHRA, CDR2 YSYEKL. This CDR3 has 14 amino acids. The CDR3 is CASSQEDRVETQYF. As DNA, the CDR3 is TGCGCCAGCAGCCAAGAGGACAGGGTGGAGACCCAGTACTTC.

This clonotype came up many times. The chain couples TRBV20-1 to TRBJ2-7; D is perhaps TRBD1 or TRBD2 (5 bases each). Looked up from germline, CDR1 is DFQATT and CDR2 is SNEGSKA (reference sequence). The CDR3 is 18 amino acids. V lost 3 bases, J lost 0 bases, and 24 bases lay in between. CDR3 coding DNA: TGCAGTGCTAGTACCGGGACCTTCATTACAGGTGGCTCCTACGAGCAGTACTTC. Translation gives CSASTGTFITGGSYEQYF.